This T cell receptor beta chain was captured in a study of blood T cell repertoires in COVID-19 (dated by TCRdb to about 2020). Study-level background: Samples covering the acute and convalescent phases of COVID-19 were provided by collaborators in the United States, Italy and Spain. The material from the prospective study consisted of cDNA or gDNA derived from T cells, B-cell-depleted T cells, or PBMCs. Subjects who had been exposed to COVID-19, were actively infected with it, or had recovered from it provided the deeply sampled blood TCRbeta repertoires that made up the dataset. The repertoires were released in a freely available public database intended as a resource for research on the immune response to SARS-CoV-2. Samples were obtained from the ongoing ImmuneRACE study (first 160 participants) and from some 1,200 subjects provided by 6 global collaborators. A de-identified subject ID, COVID-19 status, age in years and sex were almost always included in the sample metadata. HLA class I and class II types, where available, came from metadata supplied by the sample provider rather than from assay-based typing. Results and caveats for the whole study, not just this receptor: How much clinical and demographic metadata was included differed by source and by participant, and the metadata was provided uncurated.

From the germline V gene, CDR1 is MGHRA and CDR2 is YSYEKL. From its cysteine to its phenylalanine, the CDR3 spans 15 amino acids. Just the 45-base CDR3 DNA is kept, in frame starting at base 1. V gives up 2 bases and J gives up 7 bases, and the segment between their germline ends measures 14 bases. One collaborating source in Seattle enrolled patients during active infection and followed them longitudinally through the course of disease. Each collaborating institution followed its own protocols to collect whole blood in K2EDTA tubes. For TCRbeta analysis, collaborators shipped samples as frozen whole blood, isolated PBMCs, or DNA extracted from either of those sample types. TCRbeta CDR3 regions were amplified from genomic DNA using the immunoSEQ Assay, a bias-controlled multiplex PCR. On the authors' methods: Within the assay, amplification of reference gene primers was used to estimate how many nucleated cells each sample contained. To quantify the absolute abundance of each unique TCRbeta CDR3 rearrangement, sequence reads were collapsed and filtered. For each sample, productive Simpson clonality was calculated as the square root of Simpson's diversity index over productive rearrangements. The immuneACCESS repertoire file appears here via TCRdb, limited to in-frame rearrangements. These files lack a portion of the clones; in checked studies, under half of the deficit traces to unresolved V genes, and the cause of the others is not known. V and J calls and clone size are as listed in that table; D and trimming were resolved from the DNA. The sample has some 520,000 clones on record, about 88% of them singletons. 0.9% of the sample goes to the ten largest clones.

Concerning this clone itself: The target of this receptor is not known. No base qualities exist here, and no much larger clone lies one base off it.

The receptor comes from a man between 18 and 35 years old with COVID-19, enrolled during active disease. The sample comprised peripheral blood. In this chain, TRBV4-1 is recombined with TRBJ1-4; the D segment could be TRBD1, given 6 matching bases. The bases read TGCGCCAGCAGCCAATTTCAGGGGCAAGGTGAAAAACTGTTTTTT. This is translated as CASSQFQGQGEKLFF.